The 19 T cell receptor beta chains below come from one sample, sequenced in a study of shared T cell receptors in the human thymus. The data were produced by immunoSEQ multiplex PCR, yet TCRdb's version contains in-frame clones alone and is incomplete. The profile covers under 700,000 clones, with 75% to 80% appearing a single time and approximately 0.013% taken by the ten largest. This sample was shared with a second study, whose subject was human thymus T cells.

The sample taken for sequencing was thymocytes. The receptors were gathered from a boy less than two years old with a congenital heart defect.

The rearrangement joins TRBV19 to TRBJ1-3; D remains unclear. The CDR3 extends over 16 amino acids. Germline V gene data show CDR1 as LNHDA and CDR2 as SQIVND (reference sequence). Trimming stripped 3 bases from V and 0 bases from J, with 12 bases between. The CDR3 DNA follows: TGTGCCAGTAGTATGGTCCCACCGAGCTCTGGAAACACCATATATTTT. Residues: CASSMVPPSSGNTIYF.

The gene calls are TRBV27 and TRBJ2-1, with 7 bases that match TRBD2. The CDR3 extends over 13 amino acids. V dropped 10 bases and J dropped 0; count of bases not matched to a gene: 3. Germline V gene data show CDR1 as MNHEY and CDR2 as SMNVEV (reference sequence). CDR3 in amino acids: CAMGGSSYNEQFF. DNA of the CDR3: TGTGCCATGGGGGGGAGCTCCTACAATGAGCAGTTCTTC.

The V and J genes are TRBV2 and TRBJ2-5; D is unresolved. Germline values: CDR1 SNHLY, CDR2 FYNNEI. Trimming cost V 6 bases and J 2 bases, with 7 bases left between them. This CDR3 is built from 12 residues. The CDR3 bases are TGTGCCAGCAGGGGCCTACAAGAGACCCAGTACTTC. It codes for CASRGLQETQYF.

This chain connects TRBV19 to TRBJ2-6; 9 bases align to TRBD1. Trimming at V came to 5 bases and at J to 3 bases, leaving 20 bases not matched to a gene. CDR1 is LNHDA, CDR2 SQIVND, per germline (reference sequence). This CDR3 spans 21 amino acids. In nucleotides, the CDR3 is TGTGCCAGTAGTCCAACCGGGGGAGTTGGGACAGGGTGGATTGGGGCCAACGTCCTGACTTTC. This sequence encodes CASSPTGGVGTGWIGANVLTF.

The rearrangement uses TRBV14 and TRBJ1-3, with D possibly matching TRBD1 (6 bases). CDR3 length equals 17 residues. Trimming took 3 bases from V and 0 from J, leaving 15 bases between them. Germline V gene data show CDR1 as SGHDN and CDR2 as FVKESK. DNA for the CDR3: TGTGCCAGCAGCCAGATTACCGACAGGAACTCTGGAAACACCATATATTTT. Its translation is CASSQITDRNSGNTIYF.

The gene calls are TRBV14 and TRBJ2-3; D is unresolved. Germline V lookup: CDR1 SGHDN, CDR2 FVKESK. The CDR3 sequence is 12 residues long. Deletions cut 6 bases from V and 2 bases from J, with 6 bases between. CDR3 loop: CASSRNTDTQYF. CDR3 nucleotides: TGTGCCAGCAGTCGTAACACAGATACGCAGTATTTT.

This clone was observed a few times. V usage is TRBV19 and J usage is TRBJ2-1; a weak D match, TRBD2 (5 bases). The CDR3 length is 14 residues. Germline V gives CDR1 LNHDA, CDR2 SQIVND (reference sequence). V gave up 0 bases and J gave up 5 bases, with 8 bases separating them. CDR3 nucleotide sequence: TGTGCCAGTAGTATAGAGGGAGTACACAATGAGCAGTTCTTC. As protein: CASSIEGVHNEQFF.

V is TRBV11-2 and J is TRBJ2-7, with D possibly being TRBD2 (6 bases). Trimming removed 8 bases at V and 3 bases at J, with 14 bases between. Germline CDR1 is SGHAT and CDR2 is FQNNGV. This CDR3 contains 13 residues. The CDR3 loop reads CASALVGGYEQYF. The CDR3 nucleotides are TGTGCCAGCGCACTGGTGGGGGGCTACGAGCAGTACTTC.

The V gene is TRBV5-6, the J gene TRBJ2-3; 9 positions match TRBD2. The CDR3 consists of 18 residues. The germline V gene encodes CDR1 SGHDT and CDR2 YYEEEE. V lost 2 bases, J lost 4 bases, and 14 bases stayed unmatched. The CDR3 bases are TGTGCCAGCAGCTTCCCTCGCGGGAGGGGACTAGCTCCAGATACGCAGTATTTT. Translation gives CASSFPRGRGLAPDTQYF.

This sequence joins TRBV6-5 and TRBJ2-7; D possibly corresponds to TRBD1 (6 bases). V gave up 0 bases and J gave up 2 bases, with 14 bases separating them. This CDR3 is 16 amino acids long. Germline V gene lookup returns CDR1 MNHEY and CDR2 SVGAGI. The DNA of the CDR3 is TGTGCCAGCAGTTACTCTCCAGGGGCAAGGGCCTACGAGCAGTACTTC. This translates into CASSYSPGARAYEQYF.

This clone has only a few counts. The CDR3 DNA is TGTGCCAGCAGCTTAGTATCATTAGCGGTGAATGAGCAGTTCTTC. Its protein product is CASSLVSLAVNEQFF. The V and J genes are TRBV7-2 and TRBJ2-1; possibly TRBD2 for D (6 bases). The CDR3 runs to 15 residues. Trimming took 1 base from V and 7 from J, leaving 14 bases between them. CDR1 is SGHTA, CDR2 FQGNSA, per germline.

This clone was picked up a small number of times. CDR3 in amino acids: CASSWGIKNTGELFF. Written as DNA, the CDR3 is TGTGCCAGCAGTTGGGGCATAAAGAACACCGGGGAGCTGTTTTTT. The V call is TRBV6-5, the J call TRBJ2-2, with a weak D call TRBD1 (5 bases). Germline assignment: CDR1 MNHEY and CDR2 SVGAGI. The CDR3 runs 15 residues. V was clipped by 4 bases and J by 1 base, with 10 bases between them.

With regard to this clone: This specimen includes other DNA sequences encoding the same CDR3. The V and J genes are TRBV20-1 and TRBJ1-3; D unclear. From germline, CDR1 is DFQATT and CDR2 SNEGSKA (reference sequence). V was cut by 6 bases and J by 4 bases, with 7 bases left in between. There are 11 residues in the CDR3. Here the CDR3 DNA reads TGCAGTGCCAGTTCCGGAAACACCATATATTTT. Its translation is CSASSGNTIYF.

This clone was detected once. J is TRBJ1-5 and V is TRBV15; D uncertain. The V and J ends lost 1 base and 1 base respectively, with 17 bases between them. Germline V gene data show CDR1 as LNHNV and CDR2 as YYDKDF (reference sequence). The CDR3 runs 18 residues. CDR3 coding DNA: TGTGCCACCAGCAGAGGCGCAGACATACCCACGAGCAATCAGCCCCAGCATTTT. Protein sequence: CATSRGADIPTSNQPQHF.

This clone was seen more than once but under ten times. The chain combines TRBV6-1 with TRBJ2-7; no clear D gene. Germline V lookup: CDR1 MNHNS, CDR2 SASEGT. Trimming shortened V by 4 bases and J by 1 base, and 5 bases separated the two germline ends. The length of the CDR3 is 12 residues. The CDR3 DNA sequence: TGTGCCAGCAGTGGGCAGTCCTACGAGCAGTACTTC. As protein: CASSGQSYEQYF.

This chain joins TRBV27 and TRBJ2-2, with TRBD2 matching over 13 bases. The junction had 8 bases not matched to a gene; V was cut back by 2 bases and J by 2 bases. This CDR3 spans 19 amino acids. CDR1 is MNHEY and CDR2 is SMNVEV in the germline V gene (reference sequence). The CDR3 spells CASSLEPGLAGPNTGELFF. In nucleotides, the CDR3 is TGTGCCAGCAGTTTAGAACCGGGACTAGCGGGACCTAACACCGGGGAGCTGTTTTTT.

The chain carries TRBV13 and TRBJ1-5, with D uncertain. The CDR3 has 13 amino acids. Trimming took 0 bases from V and 5 from J, leaving 5 bases between them. Germline assignment: CDR1 PRHDT and CDR2 FYEKMQ (reference sequence). The CDR3 DNA reads TGTGCCAGCAGCTTAGGCAGGCATCAGCCCCAGCATTTT. It specifies CASSLGRHQPQHF.

Comment on this clone: This CDR3 is also generated by other DNA sequences in the sample. The rearrangement links TRBV20-1 to TRBJ1-4; unclear D gene. This CDR3 region has 11 residues. Trimming pared 6 bases from V and 3 bases from J, leaving 5 bases between. Germline CDR1 DFQATT, CDR2 SNEGSKA (reference sequence). The CDR3 sequence is CSASPNEKLFF. CDR3 coding DNA: TGCAGTGCCTCTCCTAATGAAAAACTGTTTTTT.

This clone was seen more than once but under ten times. The chain employs TRBV5-6 and TRBJ2-7; 8 positions match TRBD2. Germline lookup yields CDR1 SGHDT and CDR2 YYEEEE. The CDR3 runs 14 residues. The junction had 4 bases not matched to a gene; V was cut back by 2 bases and J by 3 bases. The CDR3: CASSFRSGSYEQYF. CDR3 bases: TGTGCCAGCAGCTTTCGGAGCGGGAGCTACGAGCAGTACTTC.